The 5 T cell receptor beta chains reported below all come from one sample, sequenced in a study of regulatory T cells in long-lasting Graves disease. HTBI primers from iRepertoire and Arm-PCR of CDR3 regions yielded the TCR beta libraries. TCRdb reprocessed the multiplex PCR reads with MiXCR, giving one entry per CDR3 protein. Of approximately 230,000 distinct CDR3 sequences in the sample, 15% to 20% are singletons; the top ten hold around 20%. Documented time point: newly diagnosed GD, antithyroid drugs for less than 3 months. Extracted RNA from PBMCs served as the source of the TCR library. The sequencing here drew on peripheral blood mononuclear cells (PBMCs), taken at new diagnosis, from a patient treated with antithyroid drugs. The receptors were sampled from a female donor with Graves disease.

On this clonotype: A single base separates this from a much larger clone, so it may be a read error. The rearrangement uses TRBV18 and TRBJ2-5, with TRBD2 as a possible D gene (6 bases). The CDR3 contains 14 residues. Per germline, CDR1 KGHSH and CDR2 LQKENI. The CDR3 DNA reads TGTGCCAGCTCCCCCGGAGGGCGGCAAGAGGCCCAGTACTTC. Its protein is CASSPGGRQEAQYF.

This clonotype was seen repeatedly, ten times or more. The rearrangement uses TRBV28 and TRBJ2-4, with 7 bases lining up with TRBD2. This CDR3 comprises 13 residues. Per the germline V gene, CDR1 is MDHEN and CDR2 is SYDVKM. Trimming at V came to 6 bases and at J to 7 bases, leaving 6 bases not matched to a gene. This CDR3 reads CASRGVGGNIQYF. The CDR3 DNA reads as TGTGCCAGCAGGGGGGTGGGGGGGAACATTCAGTACTTC. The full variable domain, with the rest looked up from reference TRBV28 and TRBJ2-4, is DVKVTQSSRYLVKRTGEKVFLECVQDMDHENMFWYRQDPGLGLRLIYFSYDVKMKEKGDIPEGYSVSREKKERFSLILESASTNQTSMYLCASRGVGGNIQYFGAGTRLSVL.

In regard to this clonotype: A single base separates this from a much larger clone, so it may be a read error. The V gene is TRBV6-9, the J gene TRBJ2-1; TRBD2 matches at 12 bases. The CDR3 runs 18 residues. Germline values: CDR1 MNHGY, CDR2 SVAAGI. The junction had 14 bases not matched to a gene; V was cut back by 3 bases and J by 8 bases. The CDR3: CASSYPSASGRAYDEQFF. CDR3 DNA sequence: TGTGCCAGCAGTTACCCCTCGGCTAGCGGGAGGGCATACGATGAGCAGTTCTTC.

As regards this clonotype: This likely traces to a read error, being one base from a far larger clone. The CDR3 reads CASSLAGRGTQYF. The DNA for the CDR3 is TGTGCCAGCAGTTTGGCAGGGAGGGGGACCCAGTACTTC. This chain uses TRBV28 with TRBJ2-1; TRBD2 aligns across 7 bases. Gene TRBJ2-5 matches the end of the DNA better, so the J call may be wrong. Germline CDR1 MDHEN, CDR2 SYDVKM. The CDR3 has 13 amino acids.

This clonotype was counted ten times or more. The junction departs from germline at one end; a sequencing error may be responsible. The CDR3: CASSPNGQGTTDTQYF. The CDR3 DNA reads TGCGCCAGCAGCCCAAACGGACAGGGAACCACAGATACGCAGTATTTT. The V gene is TRBV11-2, the J gene TRBJ2-3; the match to TRBD1 covers 8 bases. The CDR3 contains 16 residues. The germline gives CDR1 SGHAT, CDR2 FQNNGV.